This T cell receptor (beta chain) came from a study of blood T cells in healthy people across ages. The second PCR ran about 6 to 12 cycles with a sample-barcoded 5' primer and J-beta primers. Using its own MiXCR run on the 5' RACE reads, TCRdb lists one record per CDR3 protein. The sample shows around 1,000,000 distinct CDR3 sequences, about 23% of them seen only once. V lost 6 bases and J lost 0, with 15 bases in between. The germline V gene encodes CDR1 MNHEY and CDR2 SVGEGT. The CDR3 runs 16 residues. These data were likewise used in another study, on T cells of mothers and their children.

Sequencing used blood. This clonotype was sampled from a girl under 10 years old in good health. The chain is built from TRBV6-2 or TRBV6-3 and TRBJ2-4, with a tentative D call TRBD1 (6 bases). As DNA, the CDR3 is TGTGCCAGCAGGGCGGACAGTGAACTAGCCAAAAACATTCAGTACTTC. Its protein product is CASRADSELAKNIQYF.